The clone carrying this T cell receptor (beta chain) has a handful of counts. Its antigen is as yet unknown. The library gave individual cDNA molecules unique molecular identifiers. TCRdb reprocessed the RACE reads via MiXCR and lists one record per CDR3 protein. The table includes 100,000 or so distinct CDR3 sequences, approximately 11% detected once. CDR3 length: 15 residues. The germline CDR1 and CDR2 sequences are SGHNT and YENEEA. V shed 5 bases and J shed 10 bases, with 21 bases lying between them. The data were taken from a study of human T cells and chemical hapten exposure. Overall study results and limits: Expanded TCR sets contained significantly more large CDR3 similarity clusters than controls. More PT1 expanded TCRs went with higher patch test scores.

This sample's time point: patch test 2, 6 weeks after DPC sensitization. Sample treatment: therapeutic diphenylcyclopropenone sensitization with weekly scalp DPC. Sequences were derived from whole blood, sampled in connection with sensitization to the hapten diphenylcyclopropenone (DPC). The rearrangement uses TRBV11-3 and TRBJ2-1; D gene ambiguous. This TCR was recovered from a middle-aged man with alopecia areata. Some clones in this sample may be carry-over from other donors' samples. CDR3 residues: CASSADARSEGEQFF. Written as DNA, the CDR3 is TGTGCCAGCAGCGCAGACGCGCGGTCCGAAGGGGAGCAGTTCTTC.